This TCR beta chain appears in the sequencing data of a study of CXCR3-negative and CXCR3-positive naive CD8 T cells. About this clonotype: Its antigen is undetermined.

Germline-derived CDR1 and CDR2 are SQVTM and ANQGSEA. The CDR3 consists of 14 residues. The authors made the TRB cDNA libraries by 5' RACE using UMI labels. TCRdb reprocessed the 5' RACE reads, keeping one entry per CDR3 protein, no DNA. This sample's table reports about 130,000 distinct CDR3 sequences. Study-wide points: More hydrophobic TRB CDR3s occurred in CXCR3-positive than in CXCR3-negative naive cells. Cryopreservation partially lowered CXCR3 expression, so most assays used fresh PBMCs.

V usage is TRBV29-1 and J usage is TRBJ2-7; TCRdb calls TRBD1, which cannot be checked without DNA. This clonotype was sampled from a human donor in good health. Some clones in this sample may be carry-over from other donors' samples. The specimen was naive CXCR3+ CD8+ T cells from blood. Specified subset: CD45RO-CCR7+CD27+CD95- naive CD8+ T cells expressing CXCR3 (TNR3+). Here the CDR3 reads CSAYGQGSSYEQYF.